The 17 T cell receptor beta chains below all came from one sample that was sequenced in a study of cytomegalovirus exposure and HLA in healthy donors. It was with 60 Vbeta and 13 Jbeta primers that the PCR ran. TCRdb keeps only in-frame clones here, not all; method: immunoSEQ multiplex PCR. The sample contains 90,000 to 100,000 clones, roughly 76% of which appear only once. The sample comprised PBMCs. These receptors were obtained from a female donor in good health and CMV-seronegative.

The count of this clone is one. CDR3 region: CASSLWTGPTYEQYF. Written as DNA, the CDR3 is TGTGCCAGCAGTTTGTGGACAGGTCCTACCTACGAGCAGTACTTC. The chain uses TRBV27 and TRBJ2-7; 7 bases line up with TRBD1. The V segment lost 3 bases and the J segment 2 bases; nucleotides outside the gene matches: 7. Germline V CDR1 and CDR2: MNHEY, SMNVEV (reference sequence). The CDR3 is 15 amino acids.

V usage is TRBV7-6 and J usage is TRBJ1-5; D call uncertain. The CDR3 sequence is 13 residues long. CDR1 and CDR2 from the germline V gene are SGHVS and FNYEAQ. V lost 3 bases and J lost 5, with 8 bases in between. CDR3 amino acids: CASSFARDQPQHF. CDR3 coding DNA: TGTGCCAGCAGCTTCGCGAGGGATCAGCCCCAGCATTTT. Full variable domain (outside the CDR3, taken from reference TRBV7-6 and TRBJ1-5): GAGVSQSPRYKVTKRGQDVALRCDPISGHVSLYWYRQALGQGPEFLTYFNYEAQQDKSGLPNDRFSAERPEGSISTLTIQRTEQRDSAMYRCASSFARDQPQHFGDGTRLSIL.

This chain links TRBV9 with TRBJ1-3; no reliable D call. Germline CDR1 is SGDLS and CDR2 is YYNGEE. V was cut by 6 bases and J by 0 bases, with 13 bases left in between. The CDR3 is made up of 15 amino acids. The CDR3 reads CASTLSIDSGNTIYF. Written as DNA, the CDR3 is TGTGCCAGCACCCTCTCTATCGACTCTGGAAACACCATATATTTT.

This rearrangement joins TRBV4-1 to TRBJ2-7; 7 bases are a match to TRBD2. CDR1 is MGHRA, CDR2 YSYEKL, per germline. The CDR3 has 16 amino acids. V shed 3 bases, J shed 4 bases, and the junction held 12 bases outside the gene matches. CDR3 residues: CASSQVSGNNGYEQYF. CDR3 nucleotides: TGCGCCAGCAGCCAGGTGAGCGGGAACAATGGTTACGAGCAGTACTTC.

The J gene is TRBJ2-7, the V gene TRBV12-2; the listed D gene, TRBD2, was not tested against the DNA. TRBV12-2 is annotated as a pseudogene. This CDR3 region has 15 residues. The CDR3 DNA sequence: TGTGCAAGTCGACCTATAGCGGGAGGGCCTTACGAGCAGTACTTC. It codes for CASRPIAGGPYEQYF.

In this sample, this clone turned up a few times. CDR3 protein: CAWTQISSYEQYF. CDR3 bases: TGTGCCTGGACACAGATCAGCTCCTACGAGCAGTACTTC. V usage is TRBV30 and J usage is TRBJ2-7; D is unclear. This CDR3 is built from 13 residues. CDR1 and CDR2 (germline): GTSNPN, SVGIG (reference sequence). V gave up 4 bases and J gave up 0 bases, with 10 bases separating them.

The chain has TRBV4-2 and TRBJ2-2; maybe TRBD1 (6 bases). Looked up from germline, CDR1 is LGHNA and CDR2 is YNFKEQ. CDR3 length: 15 amino acids. Trimming left V 5 bases short and J 0 bases short, with 10 bases between. CDR3 in amino acids: CASSGQPANTGELFF. In DNA, the CDR3 is TGTGCCAGCAGCGGACAGCCCGCGAACACCGGGGAGCTGTTTTTT.

V gene TRBV2 combines with J gene TRBJ2-2, with TRBD2 matching over 11 bases. V dropped 7 bases and J dropped 4; count of bases not matched to a gene: 8. Germline CDR1 is SNHLY and CDR2 is FYNNEI. This CDR3 comprises 16 residues. The CDR3: CASISGRAAGTGELFF. DNA for the CDR3: TGTGCCAGCATTAGCGGGAGGGCCGCGGGCACCGGGGAGCTGTTTTTT.

The chain carries TRBV7-8 and TRBJ1-2, with D perhaps matching TRBD1 (6 bases). V lost 5 bases, J lost 4 bases, and 14 bases lay in between. Looked up from germline, CDR1 is SGHVS and CDR2 is FQNEAQ. The CDR3 covers 14 residues. The CDR3 here is CASSRHRDPYGYTF. CDR3 in DNA: TGTGCCAGCAGCCGCCACAGGGATCCCTATGGCTACACCTTC.

The gene calls are TRBV27 and TRBJ2-2; tentatively, D is TRBD1 (5 bases). Deletions cut 5 bases from V and 4 bases from J, with 20 bases between. The CDR3 contains 17 residues. Germline CDR1 reads MNHEY; CDR2 reads SMNVEV (reference sequence). CDR3 DNA: TGTGCCAGCAGTCGAACAAGCTTTAGGGGTAGCACCGGGGAGCTGTTTTTT. Translation gives CASSRTSFRGSTGELFF.

This clone appeared a single time. The J gene is TRBJ1-5, the V gene TRBV9; D ambiguous. V was pared by 3 bases and J by 8 bases, with 12 bases between. The CDR3 spans 13 residues. Germline V gene lookup returns CDR1 SGDLS and CDR2 YYNGEE. The CDR3 nucleotides are TGTGCCAGCAGCGCGGGAGGGCGGGAGCCCCAGCATTTT. Translated, it gives CASSAGGREPQHF.

The sample holds a few counts of this clone. The chain joins TRBV4-2 to TRBJ2-7; weak D call: TRBD1 (5 bases). The CDR3 loop spans 14 amino acids. V lost 1 base and J 3 bases, leaving 10 bases between the germline ends. CDR1 and CDR2 from the germline V gene are LGHNA and YNFKEQ. The chain's CDR3 is CASSQGGSGYEQYF. CDR3 DNA: TGTGCCAGCAGCCAAGGGGGCTCTGGCTACGAGCAGTACTTC.

This clone was detected only once. V gene TRBV5-1 combines with J gene TRBJ2-1; 8 bases fit TRBD1. Germline assignment: CDR1 SGHRS and CDR2 YFSETQ. This CDR3 has 16 amino acids. Losses at the gene ends were 4 bases for V and 7 bases for J; bases not matched to a gene: 13. The CDR3 DNA follows: TGCGCCAGCAGCCCCTTGGACAGGGCTATCGGGAATGAGCAGTTCTTC. It specifies CASSPLDRAIGNEQFF.

The chain carries TRBV6-6 and TRBJ2-7; D might be TRBD2 (5 bases). V was clipped by 10 bases and J by 3 bases, with 16 bases between them. Germline loops: CDR1 MNHNY, CDR2 SVGAGI (reference sequence). The CDR3 length is 13 residues. CDR3 nucleotides: TGTGCCACCGGACTGAATCCAAACTACGAGCAGTACTTC. It translates to CATGLNPNYEQYF.

The DNA for the CDR3 is TGTGCCAGCAGCTTAGTGAGGGCTGTCGATGAGCAGTTCTTC. Translating it yields CASSLVRAVDEQFF. V is TRBV11-2 and J is TRBJ2-1, with a weak D call TRBD2 (5 bases). CDR1 SGHAT and CDR2 FQNNGV come from the germline V gene. V shed 1 base and J shed 8 bases, with 12 bases lying between them. CDR3 length: 14 amino acids.

V is TRBV5-6 and J is TRBJ2-5, with a tentative D call TRBD1 (6 bases). The V end lost 1 base, the J end lost 3 bases, and 10 bases lay between the germline ends. CDR1 SGHDT and CDR2 YYEEEE come from the germline V gene. The CDR3 totals 14 residues. The CDR3 coding sequence is TGTGCCAGCAGCTTGCCCGGGACAAAAGAGACCCAGTACTTC. Protein product: CASSLPGTKETQYF.

The chain carries TRBV7-9 and TRBJ2-3; TRBD2 is a possible D gene (5 bases). The CDR3 totals 15 residues. The V end lost 0 bases, the J end lost 3 bases, and 10 bases lay between the germline ends. Germline values: CDR1 SEHNR, CDR2 FQNEAQ (reference sequence). DNA for the CDR3: TGTGCCAGCAGCTTAGCGGGAGTAGGAACAGATACGCAGTATTTT. Its protein product is CASSLAGVGTDTQYF.